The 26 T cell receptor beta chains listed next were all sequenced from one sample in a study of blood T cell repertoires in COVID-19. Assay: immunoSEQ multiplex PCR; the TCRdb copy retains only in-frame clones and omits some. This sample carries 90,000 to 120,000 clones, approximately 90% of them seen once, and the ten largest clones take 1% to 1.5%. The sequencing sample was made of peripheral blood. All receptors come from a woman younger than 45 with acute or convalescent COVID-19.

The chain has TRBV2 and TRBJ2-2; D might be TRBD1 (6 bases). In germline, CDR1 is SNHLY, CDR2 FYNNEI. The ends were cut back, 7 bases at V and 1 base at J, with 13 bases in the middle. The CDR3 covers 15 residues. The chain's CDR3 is CASNQDRGNTGELFF. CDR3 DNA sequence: TGTGCCAGCAACCAGGACAGAGGGAACACCGGGGAGCTGTTTTTT.

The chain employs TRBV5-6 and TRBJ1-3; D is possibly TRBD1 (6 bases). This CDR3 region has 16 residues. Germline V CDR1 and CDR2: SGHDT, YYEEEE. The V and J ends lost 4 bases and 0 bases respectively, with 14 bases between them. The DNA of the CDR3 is TGTGCCAGCAGCGTTGACAGGTTTCTCTCTGGAAACACCATATATTTT. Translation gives CASSVDRFLSGNTIYF.

CDR3 in amino acids: CASSTTSGRAENIQYF. The CDR3, as DNA: TGTGCCAGCAGTACCACTAGCGGGAGAGCAGAAAACATTCAGTACTTC. The gene calls are TRBV27 and TRBJ2-4; 11 nucleotides agree with TRBD2. The germline CDR1 and CDR2 sequences are MNHEY and SMNVEV (reference sequence). Losses at the gene ends were 5 bases for V and 5 bases for J; bases not matched to a gene: 8. This CDR3 has 16 residues.

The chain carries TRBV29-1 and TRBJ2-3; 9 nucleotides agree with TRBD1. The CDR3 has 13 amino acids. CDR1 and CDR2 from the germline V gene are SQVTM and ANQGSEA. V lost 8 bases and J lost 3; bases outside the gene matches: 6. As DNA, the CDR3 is TGCAGCTCCACACAGGGGGCAACAGATACGCAGTATTTT. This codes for CSSTQGATDTQYF.

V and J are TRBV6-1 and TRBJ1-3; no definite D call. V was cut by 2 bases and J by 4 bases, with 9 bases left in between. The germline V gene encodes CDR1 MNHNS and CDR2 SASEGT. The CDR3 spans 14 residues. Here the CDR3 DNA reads TGTGCCAGCAGTGAACTAGGAGGGGGAAACACCATATATTTT. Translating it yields CASSELGGGNTIYF.

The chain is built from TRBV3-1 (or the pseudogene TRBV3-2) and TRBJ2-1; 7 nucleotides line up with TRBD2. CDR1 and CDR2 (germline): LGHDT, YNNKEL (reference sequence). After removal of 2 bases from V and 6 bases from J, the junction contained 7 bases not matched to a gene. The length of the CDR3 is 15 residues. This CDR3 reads CASSQISAGINEQFF. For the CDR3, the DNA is TGTGCCAGCAGCCAAATATCAGCGGGGATCAATGAGCAGTTCTTC.

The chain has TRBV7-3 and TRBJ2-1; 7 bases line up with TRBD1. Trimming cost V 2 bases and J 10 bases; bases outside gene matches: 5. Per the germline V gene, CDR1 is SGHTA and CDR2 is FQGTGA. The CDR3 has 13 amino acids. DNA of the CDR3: TGTGCCAGCAGCTTACGGGACAGAGGGGAGCAGTTCTTC. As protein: CASSLRDRGEQFF. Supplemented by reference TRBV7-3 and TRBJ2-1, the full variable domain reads GAGVSQTPSNKVTEKGKYVELRCDPISGHTALYWYRQSLGQGPEFLIYFQGTGAADDSGLPNDRFFAVRPEGSVSTLKIQRTERGDSAVYLCASSLRDRGEQFFGPGTRLTVL.

CDR3 in amino acids: CASSQTSGGWETQYF. The CDR3 nucleotides are TGTGCCAGCAGCCAGACTAGCGGGGGTTGGGAGACCCAGTACTTC. V gene TRBV7-2 combines with J gene TRBJ2-5, with 12 bases identical to TRBD2. Unmatched junction bases numbered 6, after V lost 5 bases and J lost 5 bases. The CDR3 is 15 residues long. Germline CDR1 is SGHTA and CDR2 is FQGNSA. Using reference TRBV7-2 and TRBJ2-5 for the parts outside the CDR3, the full variable domain is GAGVSQSPSNKVTEKGKDVELRCDPISGHTALYWYRQSLGQGLEFLIYFQGNSAPDKSGLPSDRFSAERTGGSVSTLTIQRTQQEDSAVYLCASSQTSGGWETQYFGPGTRLLVL.

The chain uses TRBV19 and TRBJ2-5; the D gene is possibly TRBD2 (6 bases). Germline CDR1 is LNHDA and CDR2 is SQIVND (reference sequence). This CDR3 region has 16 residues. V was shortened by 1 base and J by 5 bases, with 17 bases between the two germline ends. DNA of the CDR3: TGTGCCAGTAGTATAGTCGGGAGTCTTGTCGGGGAGACCCAGTACTTC. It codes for CASSIVGSLVGETQYF.

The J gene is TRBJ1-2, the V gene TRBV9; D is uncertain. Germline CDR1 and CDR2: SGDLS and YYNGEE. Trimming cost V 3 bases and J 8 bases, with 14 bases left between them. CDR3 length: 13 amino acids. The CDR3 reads CASSGGGNDGYTF. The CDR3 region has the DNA TGTGCCAGCAGCGGGGGAGGGAACGACGGCTACACCTTC.

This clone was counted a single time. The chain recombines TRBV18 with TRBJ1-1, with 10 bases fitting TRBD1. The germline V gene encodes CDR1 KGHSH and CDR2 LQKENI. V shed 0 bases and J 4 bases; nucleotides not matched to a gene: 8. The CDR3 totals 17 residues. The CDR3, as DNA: TGTGCCAGCTCACCACCGAACACAGGACAGGGGGTCACTGAAGCTTTCTTT. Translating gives CASSPPNTGQGVTEAFF.

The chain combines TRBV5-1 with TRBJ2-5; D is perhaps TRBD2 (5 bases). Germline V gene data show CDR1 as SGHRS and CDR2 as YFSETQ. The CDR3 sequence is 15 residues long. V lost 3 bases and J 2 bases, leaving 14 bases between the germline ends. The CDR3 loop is CASSSGLAEQETQYF. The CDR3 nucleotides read TGCGCCAGCAGCTCCGGCCTAGCAGAGCAAGAGACCCAGTACTTC.

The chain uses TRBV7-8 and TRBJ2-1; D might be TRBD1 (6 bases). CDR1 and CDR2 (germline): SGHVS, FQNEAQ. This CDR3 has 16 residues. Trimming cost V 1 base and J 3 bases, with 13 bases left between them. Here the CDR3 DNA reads TGTGCCAGCAGCTTAGGGATTACAGGGCTCTACAATGAGCAGTTCTTC. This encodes CASSLGITGLYNEQFF.

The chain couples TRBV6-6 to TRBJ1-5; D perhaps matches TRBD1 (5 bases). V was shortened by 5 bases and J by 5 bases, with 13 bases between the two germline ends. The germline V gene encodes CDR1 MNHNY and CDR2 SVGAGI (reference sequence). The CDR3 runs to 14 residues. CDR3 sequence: CASSPQGADQPQHF. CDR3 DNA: TGTGCCAGCAGTCCCCAGGGTGCGGATCAGCCCCAGCATTTT.

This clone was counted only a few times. Written as DNA, the CDR3 is TGTGCCAGCACCCCGGACAGGGTGTTCCATTCACCCCTCCACTTT. As protein: CASTPDRVFHSPLHF. The chain recombines TRBV6-2 or TRBV6-3 with TRBJ1-6; 8 bases are a match to TRBD1. V was clipped by 7 bases and J by 8 bases; unmatched bases: 10. CDR1 MNHEY and CDR2 SVGEGT come from the germline V gene. CDR3 length: 15 residues.

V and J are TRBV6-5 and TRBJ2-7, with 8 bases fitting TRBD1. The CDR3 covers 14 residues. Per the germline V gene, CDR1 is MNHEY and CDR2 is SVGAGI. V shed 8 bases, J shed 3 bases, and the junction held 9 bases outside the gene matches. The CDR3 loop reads CASGLGQEIYEQYF. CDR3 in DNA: TGTGCCAGCGGCCTGGGACAGGAGATCTACGAGCAGTACTTC.

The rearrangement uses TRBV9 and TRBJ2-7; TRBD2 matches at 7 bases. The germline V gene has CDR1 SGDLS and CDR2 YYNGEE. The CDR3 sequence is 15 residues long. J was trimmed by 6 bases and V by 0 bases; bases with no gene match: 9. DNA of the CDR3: TGTGCCAGCAGCGTAGGGCTAGCGGCAGAGGGCGAGCAGTACTTC. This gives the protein CASSVGLAAEGEQYF.

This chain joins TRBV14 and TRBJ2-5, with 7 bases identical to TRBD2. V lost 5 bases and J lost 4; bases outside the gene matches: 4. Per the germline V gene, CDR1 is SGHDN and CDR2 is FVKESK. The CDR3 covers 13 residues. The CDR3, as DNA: TGTGCCAGCAGCTTTAGCGGGTTAGAGACCCAGTACTTC. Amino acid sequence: CASSFSGLETQYF.

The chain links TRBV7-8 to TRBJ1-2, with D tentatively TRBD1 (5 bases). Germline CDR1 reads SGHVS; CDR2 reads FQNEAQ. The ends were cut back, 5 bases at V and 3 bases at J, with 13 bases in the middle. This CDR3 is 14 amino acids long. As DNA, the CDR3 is TGTGCCAGCAGCCTCATGACAGACTACTATGGCTACACCTTC. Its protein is CASSLMTDYYGYTF.

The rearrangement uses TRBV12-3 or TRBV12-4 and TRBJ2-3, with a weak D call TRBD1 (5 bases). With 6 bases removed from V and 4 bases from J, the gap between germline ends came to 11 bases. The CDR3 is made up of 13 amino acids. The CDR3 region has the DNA TGTGCCAGCAGCAAAAGGGGCTCAGATACGCAGTATTTT. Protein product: CASSKRGSDTQYF.

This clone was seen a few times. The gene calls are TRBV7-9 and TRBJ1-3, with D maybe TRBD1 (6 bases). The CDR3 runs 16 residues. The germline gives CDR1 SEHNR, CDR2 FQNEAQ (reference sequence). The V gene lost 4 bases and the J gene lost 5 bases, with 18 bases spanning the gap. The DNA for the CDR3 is TGTGCCAGCAGCTCCTGGACAGCGGGGGTCCGAAACACCATATATTTT. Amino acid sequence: CASSSWTAGVRNTIYF.

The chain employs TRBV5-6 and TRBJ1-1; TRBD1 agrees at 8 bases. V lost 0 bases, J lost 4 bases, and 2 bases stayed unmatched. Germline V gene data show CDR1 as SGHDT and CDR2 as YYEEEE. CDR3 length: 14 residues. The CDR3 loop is CASSLVTGATEAFF. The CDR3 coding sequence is TGTGCCAGCAGCTTGGTGACAGGGGCCACTGAAGCTTTCTTT.

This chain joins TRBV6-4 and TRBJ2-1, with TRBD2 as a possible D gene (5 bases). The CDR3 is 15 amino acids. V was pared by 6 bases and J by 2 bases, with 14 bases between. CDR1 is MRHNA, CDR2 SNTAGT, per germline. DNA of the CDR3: TGTGCCAGCAGCAAGATCGGGAACCCCTACAATGAGCAGTTCTTC. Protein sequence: CASSKIGNPYNEQFF.

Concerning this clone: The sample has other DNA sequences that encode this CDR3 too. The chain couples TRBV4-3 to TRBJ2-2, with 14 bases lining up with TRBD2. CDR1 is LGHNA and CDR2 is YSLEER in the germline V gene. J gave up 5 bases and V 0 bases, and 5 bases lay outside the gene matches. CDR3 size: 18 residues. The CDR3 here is CASSQDRLAGGRTGELFF. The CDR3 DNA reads TGCGCCAGCAGCCAAGATCGACTAGCGGGGGGGCGGACCGGGGAGCTGTTTTTT.

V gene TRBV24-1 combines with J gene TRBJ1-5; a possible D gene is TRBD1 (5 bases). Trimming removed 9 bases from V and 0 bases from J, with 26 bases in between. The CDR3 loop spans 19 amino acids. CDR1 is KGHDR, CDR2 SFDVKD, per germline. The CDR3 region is CATADSLGPVDHSNQPQHF. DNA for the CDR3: TGTGCCACCGCAGACAGCTTGGGCCCGGTAGACCATAGCAATCAGCCCCAGCATTTT.

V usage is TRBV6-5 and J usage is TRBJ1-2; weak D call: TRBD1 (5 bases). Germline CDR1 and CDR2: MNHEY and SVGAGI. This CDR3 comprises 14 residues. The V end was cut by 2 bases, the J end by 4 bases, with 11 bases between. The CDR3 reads CASSYGGSSYGYTF. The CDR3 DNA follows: TGTGCCAGCAGTTACGGGGGGTCCTCCTATGGCTACACCTTC.